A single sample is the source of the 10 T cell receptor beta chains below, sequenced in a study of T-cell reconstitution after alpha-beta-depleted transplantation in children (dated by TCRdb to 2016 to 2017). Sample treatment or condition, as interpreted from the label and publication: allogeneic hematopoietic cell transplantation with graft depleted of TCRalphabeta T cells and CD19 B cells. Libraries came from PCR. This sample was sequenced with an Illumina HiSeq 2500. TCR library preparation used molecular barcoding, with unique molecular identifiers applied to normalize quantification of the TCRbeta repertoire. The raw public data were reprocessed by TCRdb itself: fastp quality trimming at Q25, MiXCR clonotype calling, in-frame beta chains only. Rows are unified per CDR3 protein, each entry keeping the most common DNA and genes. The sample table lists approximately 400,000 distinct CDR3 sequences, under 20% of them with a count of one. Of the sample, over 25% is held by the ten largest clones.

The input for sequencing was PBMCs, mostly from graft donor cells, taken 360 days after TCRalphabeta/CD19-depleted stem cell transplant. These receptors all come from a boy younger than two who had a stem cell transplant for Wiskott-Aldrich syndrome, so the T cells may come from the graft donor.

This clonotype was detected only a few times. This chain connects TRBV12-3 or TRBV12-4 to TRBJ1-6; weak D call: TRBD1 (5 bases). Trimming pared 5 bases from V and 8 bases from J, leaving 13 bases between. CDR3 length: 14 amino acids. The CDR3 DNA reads TGTGCCAGCAGTCCCGGGACCGAAGATTCACCCCTCCACTTT. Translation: CASSPGTEDSPLHF.

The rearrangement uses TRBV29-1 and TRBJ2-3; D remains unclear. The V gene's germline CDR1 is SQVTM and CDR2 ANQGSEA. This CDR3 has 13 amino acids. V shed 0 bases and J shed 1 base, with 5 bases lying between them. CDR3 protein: CSVEETGTDTQYF. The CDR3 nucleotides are TGCAGCGTTGAAGAAACAGGCACAGATACGCAGTATTTT.

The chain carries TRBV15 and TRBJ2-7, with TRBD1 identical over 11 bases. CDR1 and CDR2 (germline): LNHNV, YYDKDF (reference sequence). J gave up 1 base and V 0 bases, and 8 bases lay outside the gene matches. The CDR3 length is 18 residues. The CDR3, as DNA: TGTGCCACCAGCAGAGAAGGGACAGGGGGTTCGACTTCCTACGAGCAGTACTTC. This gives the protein CATSREGTGGSTSYEQYF.

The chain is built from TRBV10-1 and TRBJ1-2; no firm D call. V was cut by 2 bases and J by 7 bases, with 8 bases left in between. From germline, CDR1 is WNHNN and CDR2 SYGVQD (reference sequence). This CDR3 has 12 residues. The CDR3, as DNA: TGCGCCAGCAGTGAGGGGTGGAGTGGCTACACCTTC. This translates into CASSEGWSGYTF.

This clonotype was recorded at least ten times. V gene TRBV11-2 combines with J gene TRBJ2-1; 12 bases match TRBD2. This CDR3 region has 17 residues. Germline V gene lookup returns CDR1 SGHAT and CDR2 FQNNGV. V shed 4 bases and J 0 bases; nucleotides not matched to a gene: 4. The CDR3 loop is CASSSRTSGASYNEQFF. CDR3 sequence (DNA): TGTGCCAGCAGCTCCCGGACTAGCGGGGCCTCCTACAATGAGCAGTTCTTC.

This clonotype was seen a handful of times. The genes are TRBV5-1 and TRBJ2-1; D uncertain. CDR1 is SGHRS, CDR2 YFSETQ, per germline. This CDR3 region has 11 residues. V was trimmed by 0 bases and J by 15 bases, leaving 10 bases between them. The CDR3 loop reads CASSLGVSLFF. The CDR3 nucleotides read TGCGCCAGCAGCTTGGGGGTTAGTTTGTTCTTC.

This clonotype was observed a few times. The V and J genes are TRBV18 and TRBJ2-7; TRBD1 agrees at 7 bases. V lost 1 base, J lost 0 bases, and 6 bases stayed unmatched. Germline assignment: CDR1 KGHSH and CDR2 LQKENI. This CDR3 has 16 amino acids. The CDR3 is CASSPRSGTDSYEQYF. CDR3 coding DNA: TGTGCCAGCTCACCACGGTCGGGGACAGACTCCTACGAGCAGTACTTC.

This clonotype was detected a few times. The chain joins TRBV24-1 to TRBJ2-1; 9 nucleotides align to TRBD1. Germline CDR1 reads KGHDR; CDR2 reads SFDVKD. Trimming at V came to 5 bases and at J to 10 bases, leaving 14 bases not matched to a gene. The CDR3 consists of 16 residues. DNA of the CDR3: TGTGCCACCAGTGGTCCGAAGGGACAGGGTAGTTGGGAGCAGTTCTTC. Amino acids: CATSGPKGQGSWEQFF.

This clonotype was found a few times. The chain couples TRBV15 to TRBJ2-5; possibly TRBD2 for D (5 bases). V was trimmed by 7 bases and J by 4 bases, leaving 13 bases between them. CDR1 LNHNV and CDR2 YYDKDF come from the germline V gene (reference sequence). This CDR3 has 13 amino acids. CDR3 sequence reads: CATKNGGRETQYF. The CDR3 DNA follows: TGTGCCACCAAAAACGGTGGGAGAGAGACCCAGTACTTC. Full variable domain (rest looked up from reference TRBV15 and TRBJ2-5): DAMVIQNPRYQVTQFGKPVTLSCSQTLNHNVMYWYQQKSSQAPKLLFHYYDKDFNNEADTPDNFQSRRPNTSFCFLDIRSPGLGDTAMYLCATKNGGRETQYFGPGTRLLVL.

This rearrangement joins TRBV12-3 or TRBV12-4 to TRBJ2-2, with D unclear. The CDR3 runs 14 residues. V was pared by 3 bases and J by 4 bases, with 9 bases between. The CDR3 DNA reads TGTGCCAGCAGTTTTGAACCCTTCACCGGGGAGCTGTTTTTT. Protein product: CASSFEPFTGELFF.